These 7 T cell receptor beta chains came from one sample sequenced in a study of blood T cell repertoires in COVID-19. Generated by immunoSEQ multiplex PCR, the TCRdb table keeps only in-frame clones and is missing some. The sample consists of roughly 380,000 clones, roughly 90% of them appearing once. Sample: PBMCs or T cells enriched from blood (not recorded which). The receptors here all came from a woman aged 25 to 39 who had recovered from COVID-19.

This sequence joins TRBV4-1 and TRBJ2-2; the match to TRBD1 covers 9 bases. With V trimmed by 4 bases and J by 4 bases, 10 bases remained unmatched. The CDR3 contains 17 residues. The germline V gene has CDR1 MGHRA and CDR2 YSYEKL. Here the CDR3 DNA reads TGCGCCAGCAGCCGGGGCGGACAGGGGAGCAGCACCGGGGAGCTGTTTTTT. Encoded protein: CASSRGGQGSSTGELFF.

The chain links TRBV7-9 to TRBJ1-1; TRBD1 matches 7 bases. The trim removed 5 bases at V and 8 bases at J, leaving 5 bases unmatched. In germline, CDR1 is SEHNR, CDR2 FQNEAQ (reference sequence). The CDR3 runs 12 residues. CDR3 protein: CASSPQGIEAFF. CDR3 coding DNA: TGTGCCAGCAGCCCACAGGGGATAGAAGCTTTCTTT.

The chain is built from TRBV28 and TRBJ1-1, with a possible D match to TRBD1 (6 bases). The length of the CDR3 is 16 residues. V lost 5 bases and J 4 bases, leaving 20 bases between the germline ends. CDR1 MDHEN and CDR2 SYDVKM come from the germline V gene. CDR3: CASSPPDRPSGTEAFF. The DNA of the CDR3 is TGTGCCAGCAGTCCCCCCGACAGGCCCTCGGGCACTGAAGCTTTCTTT.

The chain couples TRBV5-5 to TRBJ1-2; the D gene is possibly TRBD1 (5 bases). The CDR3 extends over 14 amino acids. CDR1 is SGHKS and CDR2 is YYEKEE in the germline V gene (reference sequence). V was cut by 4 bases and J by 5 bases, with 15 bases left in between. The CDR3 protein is CASSAASRGYGYTF. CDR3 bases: TGTGCCAGCAGCGCGGCGTCCCGGGGGTATGGCTACACCTTC.

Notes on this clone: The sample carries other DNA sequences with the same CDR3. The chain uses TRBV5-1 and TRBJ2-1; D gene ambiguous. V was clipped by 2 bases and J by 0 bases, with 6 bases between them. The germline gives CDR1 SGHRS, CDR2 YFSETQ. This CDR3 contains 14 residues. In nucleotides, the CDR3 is TGCGCCAGCAGCTTCTCTAGCTCCTACAATGAGCAGTTCTTC. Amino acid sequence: CASSFSSSYNEQFF.

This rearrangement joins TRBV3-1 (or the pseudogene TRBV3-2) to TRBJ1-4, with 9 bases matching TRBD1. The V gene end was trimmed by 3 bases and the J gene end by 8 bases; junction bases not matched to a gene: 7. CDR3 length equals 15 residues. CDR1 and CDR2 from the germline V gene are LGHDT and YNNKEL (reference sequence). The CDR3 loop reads CASSHWDRAGEKLFF. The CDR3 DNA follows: TGTGCCAGCAGCCACTGGGACAGGGCAGGGGAAAAACTGTTTTTT.

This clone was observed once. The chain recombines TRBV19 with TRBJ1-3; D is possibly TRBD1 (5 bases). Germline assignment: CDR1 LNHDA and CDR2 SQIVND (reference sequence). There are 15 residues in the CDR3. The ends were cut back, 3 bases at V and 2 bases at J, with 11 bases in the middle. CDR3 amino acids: CASSMESGPGNTIYF. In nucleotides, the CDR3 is TGTGCCAGTAGTATGGAGTCAGGGCCTGGAAACACCATATATTTT.